The next 23 T cell receptor beta chains were all read from a single sample in a study of radiotherapy plus CTLA-4 blockade in lung cancer. The data were produced by immunoSEQ multiplex PCR, yet TCRdb's version contains in-frame clones alone and is incomplete. This sample has around 70,000 clones, with around 86% found just once. The input for sequencing was peripheral blood, taken from a patient treated with radiotherapy plus ipilimumab. The source is a human donor with non-small cell lung cancer that progressed on radiotherapy plus ipilimumab.

The chain joins TRBV7-2 to TRBJ2-7; TRBD2 might be the D (6 bases). Germline CDR1 reads SGHTA; CDR2 reads FQGNSA. The CDR3 is 14 residues long. V was clipped by 5 bases and J by 5 bases, with 16 bases between them. CDR3: CASSPWDSPDEQYF. CDR3 nucleotides: TGTGCCAGCAGCCCCTGGGACTCCCCTGACGAGCAGTACTTC. The variable domain in full, with the rest retrieved from reference TRBV7-2 and TRBJ2-7, is GAGVSQSPSNKVTEKGKDVELRCDPISGHTALYWYRQSLGQGLEFLIYFQGNSAPDKSGLPSDRFSAERTGGSVSTLTIQRTQQEDSAVYLCASSPWDSPDEQYFGPGTRLTVT.

The chain combines TRBV7-6 with TRBJ1-1; 7 bases line up with TRBD1. V lost 5 bases to trimming and J lost 6 bases; unmatched junction nucleotides: 6. This CDR3 contains 13 residues. Germline V gives CDR1 SGHVS, CDR2 FNYEAQ. The CDR3 sequence is CASSTGTASEAFF. CDR3 coding DNA: TGTGCCAGCAGCACCGGGACAGCCTCTGAAGCTTTCTTT.

This chain uses TRBV5-1 with TRBJ2-3, with D unclear. CDR1 and CDR2 from the germline V gene are SGHRS and YFSETQ. The CDR3 spans 14 residues. V lost 4 bases to trimming and J lost 6 bases, with 15 bases between them. In DNA form, the CDR3 reads TGCGCCAGCAGCGTCGACCCGACGTCGGATACGCAGTATTTT. It specifies CASSVDPTSDTQYF. Looking up the rest from reference TRBV5-1 and TRBJ2-3 gives the full variable domain: KAGVTQTPRYLIKTRGQQVTLSCSPISGHRSVSWYQQTPGQGLQFLFEYFSETQRNKGNFPGRFSGRQFSNSRSEMNVSTLELGDSALYLCASSVDPTSDTQYFGPGTRLTVL.

Points on this clone: Sequence at one end of the junction differs from germline and may be a read error. The V call is TRBV7-7, the J call TRBJ2-2; D remains unclear. The CDR3 is 13 residues long. Germline CDR1 is SSHAT and CDR2 is FNYEAQ (reference sequence). The CDR3 DNA follows: TGTGCTAGCAGCTTAGCTCCCACCGGGGAGCTGTTTTTT. Amino acids: CASSLAPTGELFF. Full variable domain (outside the CDR3, taken from reference TRBV7-7 and TRBJ2-2): GAGVSQSPRYKVTKRGQDVTLRCDPISSHATLYWYQQALGQGPEFLTYFNYEAQPDKSGLPSDRFSAERPEGSISTLTIQRTEQRDSAMYRCASSLAPTGELFFGEGSRLTVL.

This sequence joins TRBV19 and TRBJ1-5, with D perhaps TRBD1 (5 bases). The germline V gene has CDR1 LNHDA and CDR2 SQIVND (reference sequence). The germline V and J ends were trimmed by 5 bases and 4 bases, with 15 bases remaining between them. There are 15 residues in the CDR3. The CDR3 region is CASSVTGGGNQPQHF. CDR3 DNA: TGTGCCAGTAGTGTAACAGGCGGGGGTAATCAGCCCCAGCATTTT. The entire variable domain, with the rest obtained from reference TRBV19 and TRBJ1-5, is as follows: DGGITQSPKYLFRKEGQNVTLSCEQNLNHDAMYWYRQDPGQGLRLIYYSQIVNDFQKGDIAEGYSVSREKKESFPLTVTSAQKNPTAFYLCASSVTGGGNQPQHFGDGTRLSIL.

The rearrangement uses TRBV11-2 and TRBJ2-1; TRBD1 agrees at 7 bases. Unmatched junction bases numbered 3, after V lost 5 bases and J lost 5 bases. CDR3 length: 13 residues. CDR1 and CDR2 (germline): SGHAT, FQNNGV. The CDR3 reads CASSVTGDNEQFF. Written as DNA, the CDR3 is TGTGCCAGCAGCGTAACAGGGGACAATGAGCAGTTCTTC.

This chain connects TRBV18 to TRBJ2-2, with D unclear. V was pared by 3 bases and J by 4 bases, with 3 bases between. The CDR3 covers 12 residues. In germline, CDR1 is KGHSH, CDR2 LQKENI. CDR3 sequence reads: CASSPGTGELFF. DNA of the CDR3: TGTGCCAGCTCACCGGGCACCGGGGAGCTGTTTTTT.

This clone was observed a single time. The chain is built from TRBV28 and TRBJ2-7; the match to TRBD2 covers 14 bases. CDR3 length equals 13 residues. Germline loops: CDR1 MDHEN, CDR2 SYDVKM. This CDR3 reads CQTGLAGGSEQYV. CDR3 nucleotide sequence: TGTCAAACCGGACTAGCGGGAGGCTCCGAGCAGTACGTC.

The chain has TRBV9 and TRBJ2-7; 10 nucleotides match TRBD1. The J segment lost 5 bases and the V segment lost 3 bases, leaving 8 bases of the junction unmatched. Germline V gene sequence: CDR1 SGDLS, CDR2 YYNGEE. The CDR3 is 15 residues long. In DNA, the CDR3 is TGTGCCAGCAGCGACCGGGACAGGGGAATCCACGAGCAGTACTTC. Translated, it gives CASSDRDRGIHEQYF.

The CDR3 protein is CASSLAGGPELFF. The CDR3 DNA is TGTGCCAGCAGCTTAGCGGGAGGGCCGGAGCTGTTTTTT. The gene calls are TRBV7-6 and TRBJ2-2; 7 bases map to TRBD2. Per the germline V gene, CDR1 is SGHVS and CDR2 is FNYEAQ. V trimming: 0 bases; J trimming: 10 bases; junction bases outside the gene matches: 2. The CDR3 runs 13 residues.

The chain uses TRBV19 and TRBJ2-3; D is perhaps TRBD1 (6 bases). Per the germline V gene, CDR1 is LNHDA and CDR2 is SQIVND (reference sequence). The CDR3 sequence is 15 residues long. V was trimmed by 3 bases and J by 0 bases, leaving 10 bases between them. The CDR3 bases are TGTGCCAGTAGTATTGTAGGGGGTAGCACAGATACGCAGTATTTT. Amino acids: CASSIVGGSTDTQYF.

V is TRBV18 and J is TRBJ2-3, with 7 bases matching TRBD2. There are 14 residues in the CDR3. CDR1 KGHSH and CDR2 LQKENI come from the germline V gene. V lost 3 bases, J lost 6 bases, and 6 bases stayed unmatched. The CDR3 bases are TGTGCCAGCTCACCGGTTTCCGGGGGGGATACGCAGTATTTT. It is translated as CASSPVSGGDTQYF.

This chain uses TRBV27 with TRBJ2-1; D might be TRBD1 (5 bases). Germline V gene data show CDR1 as MNHEY and CDR2 as SMNVEV (reference sequence). There are 12 residues in the CDR3. The V gene lost 5 bases and the J gene lost 7 bases, with 9 bases spanning the gap. CDR3 nucleotide sequence: TGTGCCAGCAGTCGCAGGGAAAATGAGCAGTTCTTC. This encodes CASSRRENEQFF.

This chain links TRBV6-1 with TRBJ2-7; perhaps TRBD1 as D (5 bases). Per the germline V gene, CDR1 is MNHNS and CDR2 is SASEGT. This CDR3 spans 13 amino acids. The V and J ends lost 1 base and 3 bases respectively, with 7 bases between them. CDR3 loop: CASSEGRVYEQYV. The CDR3 bases are TGTGCCAGCAGTGAAGGCAGGGTCTACGAGCAGTACGTC.

J is TRBJ2-2 and V is TRBV4-2; 10 positions agree with TRBD2. This CDR3 has 14 amino acids. In germline, CDR1 is LGHNA, CDR2 YNFKEQ. The CDR3 nucleotides are TGTGCTGCCTGGGCTAGCGGGAGTGGCTGGGAGCTGTTTTTT. Its protein product is CAAWASGSGWELFF.

J is TRBJ2-3 and V is TRBV7-8; D perhaps matches TRBD2 (5 bases). The CDR3 totals 16 residues. V was trimmed by 5 bases and J by 0 bases, leaving 15 bases between them. Germline assignment: CDR1 SGHVS and CDR2 FQNEAQ. CDR3 sequence: CASSVQSGTSTDTQYF. DNA for the CDR3: TGTGCCAGCAGCGTGCAAAGCGGAACTAGCACAGATACGCAGTATTTT.

The chain links TRBV5-6 to TRBJ1-2; 8 bases are a match to TRBD1. Germline values: CDR1 SGHDT, CDR2 YYEEEE. This CDR3 region has 12 residues. Trimming at V came to 4 bases and at J to 9 bases, leaving 5 bases not matched to a gene. CDR3 loop: CASSPDRASYTF. In DNA form, the CDR3 reads TGTGCCAGCAGCCCGGACAGGGCTAGCTACACCTTC.

The chain couples TRBV6-5 to TRBJ1-2; a weak D match, TRBD1 (5 bases). CDR3 size: 13 residues. The germline V gene has CDR1 MNHEY and CDR2 SVGAGI. The germline V and J ends were trimmed by 6 bases and 2 bases, with 10 bases remaining between them. In DNA form, the CDR3 reads TGTGCCAGCAGCCCGGGACGGAACTATGGCTACACCTTC. Its protein is CASSPGRNYGYTF.

The V and J genes are TRBV7-9 and TRBJ2-3; no firm D call. This CDR3 has 16 amino acids. CDR1 and CDR2 from the germline V gene are SEHNR and FQNEAQ (reference sequence). With 1 base removed from V and 2 bases from J, the gap between germline ends came to 13 bases. CDR3 in amino acids: CASSLGARLYTDTQYF. CDR3 in DNA: TGTGCCAGCAGCTTAGGGGCGCGTCTCTACACAGATACGCAGTATTTT. The entire variable domain, with the rest obtained from reference TRBV7-9 and TRBJ2-3, is as follows: DTGVSQNPRHKITKRGQNVTFRCDPISEHNRLYWYRQTLGQGPEFLTYFQNEAQLEKSRLLSDRFSAERPKGSFSTLEIQRTEQGDSAMYLCASSLGARLYTDTQYFGPGTRLTVL.

The chain carries TRBV6-5 and TRBJ2-6; D not resolved. Between the trimmed V and J ends, which lost 8 bases and 1 base, there was a span of 9 bases. This CDR3 has 14 residues. Germline V gene data show CDR1 as MNHEY and CDR2 as SVGAGI. CDR3 nucleotides: TGTGCCAGCCGGAGCAGGTCTGGGGCCAACGTCCTGACTTTC. Its translation is CASRSRSGANVLTF.

This rearrangement joins TRBV27 to TRBJ2-2; no clear D. Germline V gene data show CDR1 as MNHEY and CDR2 as SMNVEV (reference sequence). This CDR3 comprises 15 residues. V was pared by 2 bases and J by 6 bases, with 13 bases between. The CDR3 loop is CASSLIAPRAGELFF. Written as DNA, the CDR3 is TGTGCCAGCAGTTTAATAGCTCCAAGGGCCGGGGAGCTGTTTTTT.

Remarks on this clone: A read error may account for a junction end that differs from germline. V and J are TRBV20-1 and TRBJ2-7, with a possible D match to TRBD1 (6 bases). The CDR3 has 10 residues. Looked up from germline, CDR1 is DFQATT and CDR2 is SNEGSKA (reference sequence). Here the CDR3 reads CSASPDRKDF. CDR3 DNA: TGCAGTGCTAGCCCAGACAGGAAGGACTTC.

This sequence joins TRBV29-1 and TRBJ2-7, with 7 bases fitting TRBD1. This CDR3 region has 15 residues. In germline, CDR1 is SQVTM, CDR2 ANQGSEA. J was trimmed by 2 bases and V by 1 base; bases with no gene match: 8. In nucleotides, the CDR3 is TGCAGCGTTGAAGGTACCGGGACAGCTACCTACGAGCAGTACTTC. Its protein product is CSVEGTGTATYEQYF.